The 30 T cell receptor beta chains presented below share a single source sample, sequenced in a study of blood T cell repertoires in COVID-19. Here immunoSEQ multiplex PCR was the method, and the copy in TCRdb shows in-frame clones only, minus some. Of over 150,000 clones listed, over 60% are singletons. The sequencing sample was made of peripheral blood. These receptors came from a woman aged 70-85 years with acute or convalescent COVID-19.

The V gene is TRBV28, the J gene TRBJ2-1; tentatively, D is TRBD2 (6 bases). Trimming stripped 5 bases from V and 1 base from J, with 15 bases between. The CDR3 consists of 16 residues. Germline CDR1 MDHEN, CDR2 SYDVKM. For the CDR3, the DNA is TGTGCCAGCAGTGTGGGAGGTCTCGGGTCCTACAATGAGCAGTTCTTC. Protein sequence: CASSVGGLGSYNEQFF.

This chain links TRBV6-6 with TRBJ1-2; D unclear. Deletions cut 4 bases from V and 8 bases from J, with 8 bases between. The CDR3 is 11 residues long. The germline CDR1 and CDR2 sequences are MNHNY and SVGAGI (reference sequence). Written as DNA, the CDR3 is TGTGCCAGCAGTTCCCAAATGGGCTACACCTTC. Translating gives CASSSQMGYTF.

This chain uses TRBV12-5 with TRBJ2-1; D gene unclear. The CDR3 has 12 amino acids. Between the trimmed V and J ends, which lost 7 bases and 7 bases, there was a span of 11 bases. Germline CDR1 LGHNT, CDR2 FRNRAP. CDR3 region: CASAENGNEQFF. For the CDR3, the DNA is TGTGCTAGTGCCGAGAACGGGAATGAGCAGTTCTTC. Full variable domain (missing parts from reference TRBV12-5 and TRBJ2-1): DARVTQTPRHKVTEMGQEVTMRCQPILGHNTVFWYRQTMMQGLELLAYFRNRAPLDDSGMPKDRFSAEMPDATLATLKIQPSEPRDSAVYFCASAENGNEQFFGPGTRLTVL.

Only one count was recorded for this clone. The V call is TRBV5-4, the J call TRBJ2-3; TRBD2 aligns across 9 bases. Germline-derived CDR1 and CDR2 are SGHNT and YYREEE (reference sequence). CDR3 length equals 16 residues. V gave up 3 bases and J gave up 2 bases; unmatched junction bases: 7. CDR3 sequence reads: CASSSQTSGFTDTQYF. The CDR3 coding sequence is TGTGCCAGCAGCTCCCAGACTAGCGGATTCACAGATACGCAGTATTTT.

This rearrangement joins TRBV5-1 to TRBJ1-2; no reliable D call. The CDR3 is 13 residues long. Per the germline V gene, CDR1 is SGHRS and CDR2 is YFSETQ. The ends were cut back, 0 bases at V and 5 bases at J, with 8 bases in the middle. The CDR3: CASSLDGVYGYTF. In DNA, the CDR3 is TGCGCCAGCAGCTTGGACGGGGTTTATGGCTACACCTTC.

This chain connects TRBV7-9 to TRBJ2-7, with 9 bases aligning to TRBD1. This CDR3 is built from 17 residues. CDR1 is SEHNR and CDR2 is FQNEAQ in the germline V gene (reference sequence). The trim removed 5 bases at V and 2 bases at J, leaving 13 bases unmatched. The CDR3 DNA reads TGTGCCAGCAGCCTGCGGGGACTCGGGACAGGGACCTACGAGCAGTACTTC. This sequence encodes CASSLRGLGTGTYEQYF.

The rearrangement uses TRBV5-1 and TRBJ1-5; TRBD1 matches at 8 bases. The V and J ends lost 1 base and 3 bases, in that order; junction bases with no gene match: 3. The germline V gene encodes CDR1 SGHRS and CDR2 YFSETQ. The CDR3 is 15 residues long. The CDR3 protein is CASSLMTGDNQPQHF. The CDR3 DNA sequence: TGCGCCAGCAGCTTGATGACAGGGGACAATCAGCCCCAGCATTTT.

This clone was seen at least ten times. The chain employs TRBV2 and TRBJ1-5, with 8 nucleotides matching TRBD1. CDR1 is SNHLY, CDR2 FYNNEI, per germline. Trimming cost V 3 bases and J 4 bases; bases outside gene matches: 2. The CDR3 is 14 residues long. Here the CDR3 reads CASSDQGANQPQHF. The CDR3 coding sequence is TGTGCCAGCAGTGATCAGGGGGCGAATCAGCCCCAGCATTTT.

The chain is built from TRBV4-1 and TRBJ2-7, with D maybe TRBD1 (6 bases). Germline CDR1 and CDR2: MGHRA and YSYEKL. The V end lost 1 base, the J end lost 2 bases, and 9 bases lay between the germline ends. The CDR3 runs 14 residues. This chain's CDR3 is CASSQVQGTYEQYF. The CDR3 nucleotides read TGCGCCAGCAGCCAAGTACAGGGCACCTACGAGCAGTACTTC.

This clone occurred a few times. The chain carries TRBV2 and TRBJ2-5; D not certain. The length of the CDR3 is 16 residues. CDR1 is SNHLY and CDR2 is FYNNEI in the germline V gene. Trimming took 5 bases from V and 5 from J, leaving 21 bases between them. The CDR3 region is CASSSSGGAAGETQYF. The CDR3 DNA reads TGTGCCAGCAGTTCCAGTGGCGGAGCTGCCGGGGAGACCCAGTACTTC.

This clone was counted once. The chain employs TRBV19 and TRBJ1-1, with TRBD1 as a possible D gene (5 bases). Germline values: CDR1 LNHDA, CDR2 SQIVND (reference sequence). This CDR3 has 14 residues. Deletions cut 3 bases from V and 0 bases from J, with 8 bases between. The CDR3 DNA follows: TGTGCCAGTAGTATTACAGGACTGAACACTGAAGCTTTCTTT. Its protein is CASSITGLNTEAFF.

This chain uses TRBV6-1 with TRBJ1-1, with TRBD1 identical over 8 bases. Germline-derived CDR1 and CDR2 are MNHNS and SASEGT. V gave up 3 bases and J gave up 3 bases; unmatched junction bases: 12. The CDR3 is 17 residues long. The CDR3 coding sequence is TGTGCCAGCAGTGATTTTTCAGGGGGCATAGTCGACACTGAAGCTTTCTTT. Its protein product is CASSDFSGGIVDTEAFF.

The chain uses TRBV28 and TRBJ1-2; 8 bases align to TRBD1. The V and J ends lost 4 bases and 7 bases, in that order; junction bases with no gene match: 8. The CDR3 runs to 14 residues. Germline V gene lookup returns CDR1 MDHEN and CDR2 SYDVKM. The CDR3 loop reads CASSSPGQVGGYTF. CDR3 DNA: TGTGCCAGCAGTTCCCCGGGACAGGTTGGTGGCTACACCTTC.

There are a few counts of this clone. The chain uses TRBV6-5 and TRBJ1-2, with a tentative D call TRBD1 (6 bases). The CDR3 sequence is 14 residues long. V gave up 5 bases and J gave up 7 bases, with 17 bases separating them. Germline CDR1 MNHEY, CDR2 SVGAGI. The CDR3, as DNA: TGTGCCAGCAGTAACGACAGGCGGGGGACTGGCTACACCTTC. The encoded protein is CASSNDRRGTGYTF.

In its sample, this clone was seen a few times. V and J are TRBV19 and TRBJ2-2; 15 bases line up with TRBD2. In germline, CDR1 is LNHDA, CDR2 SQIVND (reference sequence). V dropped 8 bases and J dropped 5; count of bases not matched to a gene: 3. The CDR3 has 15 residues. CDR3 protein: CASGLAGGTTGELFF. CDR3 sequence (DNA): TGTGCCAGTGGACTAGCGGGAGGGACTACCGGGGAGCTGTTTTTT.

CDR3 region: CASKVAGAPNEQFF. The CDR3, as DNA: TGTGCCAGCAAAGTAGCGGGAGCTCCTAATGAGCAGTTCTTC. This sequence joins TRBV7-9 and TRBJ2-1; 9 bases align to TRBD2. CDR1 is SEHNR and CDR2 is FQNEAQ in the germline V gene (reference sequence). Trimming removed 7 bases from V and 7 bases from J; junction bases left unmatched: 8. The CDR3 is made up of 14 amino acids.

The chain combines TRBV24-1 with TRBJ2-6, with D possibly matching TRBD2 (5 bases). This CDR3 contains 17 residues. Germline V CDR1 and CDR2: KGHDR, SFDVKD. Trimming pared 3 bases from V and 2 bases from J, leaving 13 bases between. The CDR3 region is CATSDHPSGTGANVLTF. CDR3 sequence (DNA): TGTGCCACCAGTGATCACCCCTCGGGGACTGGGGCCAACGTCCTGACTTTC.

The V and J genes are TRBV2 and TRBJ1-2; 8 bases are shared with TRBD1. Trimming at V came to 6 bases and at J to 6 bases, leaving 9 bases not matched to a gene. The germline V gene has CDR1 SNHLY and CDR2 FYNNEI. The CDR3 runs 14 residues. CDR3 sequence reads: CASRAPGQVNGYTF. The CDR3 nucleotides read TGTGCCAGCAGGGCTCCGGGACAGGTTAATGGCTACACCTTC.

The chain uses TRBV12-5 and TRBJ2-7, with 8 bases matching TRBD1. CDR3 length: 15 amino acids. V shed 1 base, J shed 1 base, and the junction held 3 bases outside the gene matches. Germline-derived CDR1 and CDR2 are LGHNT and FRNRAP. The CDR3 nucleotides read TGTGCTAGTGGTTTGGCTCGGGACAGGTCCTACGAGCAGTACTTC. Its translation: CASGLARDRSYEQYF.

The rearrangement uses TRBV24-1 and TRBJ2-7, with no clear D. Germline CDR1 is KGHDR and CDR2 is SFDVKD. The CDR3 runs 14 residues. The ends were cut back, 5 bases at V and 0 bases at J, with 10 bases in the middle. This CDR3 reads CATSVGGSSYEQYF. In DNA, the CDR3 is TGTGCCACCAGTGTTGGCGGAAGCTCCTACGAGCAGTACTTC.

The V gene is TRBV18, the J gene TRBJ1-6, with 10 positions matching TRBD1. Losses at the gene ends were 3 bases for V and 10 bases for J; bases not matched to a gene: 6. The CDR3 is made up of 15 amino acids. Germline V gene sequence: CDR1 KGHSH, CDR2 LQKENI. CDR3 in DNA: TGTGCCAGCTCACCCCGGACAGGGGGTGGCTCACCCCTCCACTTT. It codes for CASSPRTGGGSPLHF.

Concerning this clone itself: One end of the junction does not line up with germline, which may come from a read error. V is TRBV7-3 and J is TRBJ2-3; 7 nucleotides match TRBD2. Germline V gene lookup returns CDR1 SGHTA and CDR2 FQGTGA. CDR3 length: 14 residues. Written as DNA, the CDR3 is TGTGCCAGCAGCTTAATGGGGGGGAGTCGCACGCGGTATTTT. Amino acids: CASSLMGGSRTRYF. Based on the CDR3 plus reference TRBV7-3 and TRBJ2-3, the full variable domain is GAGVSQTPSNKVTEKGKYVELRCDPISGHTALYWYRQSLGQGPEFLIYFQGTGAADDSGLPNDRFFAVRPEGSVSTLKIQRTERGDSAVYLCASSLMGGSRTRYFGPGTRLTVL.

A remark on this clone: The junction shows a germline mismatch at one end, possibly a read error. This chain joins TRBV5-1 and TRBJ1-1, with a tentative D call TRBD1 (6 bases). The CDR3 has 14 amino acids. CDR1 and CDR2 (germline): SGHRS, YFSETQ. The CDR3: CASSSETDSGGFAF. CDR3 coding DNA: TGCGCCAGCAGCTCAGAGACGGACAGCGGCGGCTTTGCCTTT.

The chain recombines TRBV10-1 with TRBJ1-2; D possibly corresponds to TRBD1 (6 bases). Looked up from germline, CDR1 is WNHNN and CDR2 is SYGVQD (reference sequence). Deletions cut 10 bases from V and 2 bases from J, with 17 bases between. CDR3 size: 14 residues. The CDR3: CATTGRIHNYGYTF. The CDR3 coding sequence is TGCGCCACGACAGGACGCATACACAACTATGGCTACACCTTC.

This clone was seen only once. The rearrangement joins TRBV2 to TRBJ1-2; D not certain. In germline, CDR1 is SNHLY, CDR2 FYNNEI. The CDR3 totals 16 residues. V lost 3 bases to trimming and J lost 4 bases, with 18 bases between them. CDR3 nucleotides: TGTGCCAGCAGTGACGTCTCTTTGTGGGCCAGCTATGGCTACACCTTC. The encoded protein is CASSDVSLWASYGYTF.

The chain couples TRBV18 to TRBJ2-1; 8 nucleotides match TRBD1. Germline CDR1 reads KGHSH; CDR2 reads LQKENI. The CDR3 consists of 17 residues. J lost 2 bases, V lost 8 bases, and 14 bases had no gene match. The CDR3 is CASTNLLMTGAYNEQFF. The CDR3 region has the DNA TGTGCCAGCACGAACCTCCTGATGACAGGGGCCTACAATGAGCAGTTCTTC.

This chain joins TRBV5-1 and TRBJ2-7; D is perhaps TRBD1 (6 bases). Deletions cut 4 bases from V and 3 bases from J, with 17 bases between. CDR1 SGHRS and CDR2 YFSETQ come from the germline V gene. The CDR3 covers 15 residues. The CDR3 protein is CASSLDGTPSYEQYF. The CDR3 bases are TGCGCCAGCAGCCTGGACGGGACACCTAGCTACGAGCAGTACTTC.

The chain carries TRBV6-1 and TRBJ1-5, with D possibly TRBD1 on 6 matching bases. From germline, CDR1 is MNHNS and CDR2 SASEGT. Trimming took off 6 bases at V and 9 bases at J, with 18 bases between the two ends. CDR3 length: 14 amino acids. The DNA for the CDR3 is TGTGCCAGCAGCCCAGGACAGACATCAGGGCCCCAGCATTTT. Amino acid sequence: CASSPGQTSGPQHF.

In DNA, the CDR3 is TGTGCCAGCAGCCCCACCGGGGGAAAACTGTTTTTT. Protein product: CASSPTGGKLFF. This rearrangement joins TRBV27 to TRBJ1-4, with D tentatively TRBD1 (5 bases). V was clipped by 6 bases and J by 10 bases, with 12 bases between them. The CDR3 is 12 amino acids. Germline CDR1 is MNHEY and CDR2 is SMNVEV (reference sequence).

The chain employs TRBV27 and TRBJ2-7; D may be TRBD1 (6 bases). V lost 10 bases and J lost 3, with 16 bases in between. CDR1 is MNHEY and CDR2 is SMNVEV in the germline V gene (reference sequence). This CDR3 region has 13 residues. The CDR3 protein is CANPGQLSYEQYF. The CDR3 DNA follows: TGTGCCAACCCGGGACAACTTAGCTACGAGCAGTACTTC.